These T cell receptor beta chains were read from a single sample in a study of T cell responses to AZD1222 COVID-19 vaccine. Using immunoSEQ multiplex PCR, the repertoire was profiled, and TCRdb retains in-frame clones only, with some absent. Among 100,000 to 150,000 clones listed, over 75% were seen once. The source was peripheral blood, collected on day 0 of AZD1222 vaccination. All receptors come from an adult in good health. CDR3s include the opening cysteine and the closing phenylalanine or tryptophan. Fields, in order: clone size, D gene, V gene, J gene, CDR3 DNA, CDR3 protein. D genes are given only for firm matches. The listing skips clone size in some rows; elsewhere it reads once, few, many or a size class.

-	-	TRBV5-6	TRBJ1-3	TGTGCCAGCAGCTTGTACGGACCTGGAAACACCATATATTTT	CASSLYGPGNTIYF
-	-	TRBV28	TRBJ1-2	TGTGCCAGCAGCTCCTCGGGCCTGTGGGGAAAAGGCTACACCTTC	CASSSSGLWGKGYTF
-	TRBD1	TRBV5-1	TRBJ1-1	TGCGCCAGCAGGGGACAGGCTGAAGCTTTCTTT	CASRGQAEAFF
-	-	TRBV9	TRBJ1-2	TGTGCCAGCAGCGCCGACATCCGGGGCTCGGGCTACACCTTC	CASSADIRGSGYTF
-	TRBD1	TRBV28	TRBJ2-5	TGTGCCAGCAGTTTCAACAGGGGGCCAAGCGGGACCCAGTACTTC	CASSFNRGPSGTQYF
-	-	TRBV6-5	TRBJ1-6	TGTGCGACTATTTCGACGGGACGGTATAATTCACCCCTCCACTTT	CATISTGRYNSPLHF
-	TRBD2	TRBV6-4	TRBJ2-3	TGTGCCAGCGCTGGAGCGGGAGGTGACGATACGCAGTATTTT	CASAGAGGDDTQYF
-	-	TRBV19	TRBJ2-1	TGTGCCAGTAGTATAGGGGGGAATGAGCAGTTCTTC	CASSIGGNEQFF
-	-	TRBV7-3	TRBJ2-1	TGTGCCAGCAGCCCCGGGACCAGCAATGAGCAGTTCTTC	CASSPGTSNEQFF
-	-	TRBV27	TRBJ2-7	TGTGCCAGCAGTACCTGGGGGACCCCCGAGCAGTACTTC	CASSTWGTPEQYF
-	-	TRBV19	TRBJ2-6	TGTGCCAGTAAAGACGCAGGCGCTGGGGCCAACGTCCTGACTTTC	CASKDAGAGANVLTF
-	-	TRBV5-1	TRBJ2-2	TGCGCCAGCAGTAGTCAGGGTGAAGGCGGGGAGCTGTTTTTT	CASSSQGEGGELFF
-	-	TRBV28	TRBJ2-2	TGTGCCAGCAGTTTAACTACAGTGGGCAAATCCGGGGAGCTGTTTTTT	CASSLTTVGKSGELFF
-	TRBD1	TRBV19	TRBJ1-1	TGTGCCAGTAGACCATCTAGGACAGGGGGCATCACTGAAGCTTTCTTT	CASRPSRTGGITEAFF
-	-	TRBV5-1	TRBJ1-2	TGCGCCAGCAGCTTGTCCAACACAGCCCCTAGGGGCTACACCTTC	CASSLSNTAPRGYTF
once	TRBD1	TRBV24-1	TRBJ2-3	TGTGCCGCCGGGACAGGGGGCACAGATACGCAGTATTTT	CAAGTGGTDTQYF
-	TRBD1	TRBV5-8	TRBJ2-3	TGTGCCAGCAGCTTGGACAGGGGAACAGATACGCAGTATTTT	CASSLDRGTDTQYF